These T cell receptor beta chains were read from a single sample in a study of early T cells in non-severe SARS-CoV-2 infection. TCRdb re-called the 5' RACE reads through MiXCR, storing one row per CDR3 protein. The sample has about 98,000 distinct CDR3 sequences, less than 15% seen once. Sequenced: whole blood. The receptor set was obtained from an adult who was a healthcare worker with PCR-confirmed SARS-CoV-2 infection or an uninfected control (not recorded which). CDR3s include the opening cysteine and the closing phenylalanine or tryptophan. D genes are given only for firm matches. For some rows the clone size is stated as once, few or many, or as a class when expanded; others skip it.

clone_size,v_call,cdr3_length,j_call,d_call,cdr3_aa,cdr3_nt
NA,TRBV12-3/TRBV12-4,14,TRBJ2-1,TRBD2,CASTLAGTSNEQFF,TGTGCCAGCACTCTGGCGGGGACTAGCAATGAGCAGTTCTTC
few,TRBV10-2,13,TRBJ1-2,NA,CASSPGADYGYTF,TGCGCCAGCAGCCCGGGGGCCGACTATGGCTACACCTTC
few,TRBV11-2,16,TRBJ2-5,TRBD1,CASSLGQGVVEKTQYF,TGTGCCAGCAGCTTAGGACAGGGGGTGGTGGAAAAGACCCAGTACTTC
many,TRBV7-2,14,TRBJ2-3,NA,CASSRSGRTDTQYF,TGTGCCAGCAGCCGAAGTGGGAGAACCGATACGCAGTATTTT
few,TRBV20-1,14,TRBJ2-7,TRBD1,CSATRTGGFYEQYF,TGCAGTGCTACCAGGACAGGGGGCTTCTACGAGCAGTACTTC
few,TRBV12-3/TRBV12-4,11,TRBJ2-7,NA,CASSLRNEQYF,TGTGCCAGCAGTTTACGGAACGAGCAGTACTTC
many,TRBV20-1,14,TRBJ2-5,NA,CSARGSTSTETQYF,TGCAGTGCTAGGGGATCGACTAGTACGGAGACCCAGTACTTC
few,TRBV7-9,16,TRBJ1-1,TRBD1,CASSPGTGTLNTEAFF,TGTGCCAGCAGCCCCGGGACAGGGACCTTGAACACTGAAGCTTTCTTT
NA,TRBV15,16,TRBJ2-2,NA,CATGDSGSGNTGELFF,TGTGCCACCGGTGATAGCGGTAGCGGGAACACCGGGGAGCTGTTTTTT
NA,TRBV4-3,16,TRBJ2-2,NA,CASSQEILENTGELFF,TGCGCCAGCAGCCAAGAGATTTTGGAAAACACCGGGGAGCTGTTTTTT
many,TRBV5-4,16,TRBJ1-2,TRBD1,CASSLARTGFNYGYTF,TGTGCCAGCAGCTTGGCGCGGACAGGGTTTAACTATGGCTACACCTTC
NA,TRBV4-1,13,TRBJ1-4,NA,CASSQWGSEKLFF,TGCGCCAGCAGCCAATGGGGTTCTGAAAAACTGTTTTTT
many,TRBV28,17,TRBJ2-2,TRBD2,CASSPPYVASGRGELFF,TGTGCCAGCAGCCCACCCTATGTGGCTAGCGGGAGAGGGGAGCTGTTTTTT
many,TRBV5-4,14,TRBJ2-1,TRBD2,CASSLLAGSNEQFF,TGTGCCAGCAGCTTGTTAGCGGGTAGCAATGAGCAGTTCTTC
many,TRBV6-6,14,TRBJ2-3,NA,CASSYTGSTDTQYF,TGTGCCAGCAGTTACACAGGGAGCACAGATACGCAGTATTTT
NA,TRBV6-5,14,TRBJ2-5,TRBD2,CASSVREGAETQYF,TGTGCCAGCAGTGTGCGGGAGGGAGCAGAGACCCAGTACTTC
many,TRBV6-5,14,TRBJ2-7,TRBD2,CASSPGTSGYEQYF,TGTGCCAGCAGTCCGGGGACTAGCGGTTACGAGCAGTACTTC
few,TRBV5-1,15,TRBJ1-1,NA,CASSLVAGANTEAFF,TGCGCCAGCAGCTTGGTTGCAGGGGCGAACACTGAAGCTTTCTTT
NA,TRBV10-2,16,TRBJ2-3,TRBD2,CASSSVGAGPSNTQYF,TGCGCCAGCAGCTCTGTGGGAGCGGGACCGTCAAATACGCAGTATTTT
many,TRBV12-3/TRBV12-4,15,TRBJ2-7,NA,CATSSSLGGRYEQYF,TGTGCCACCTCCTCCAGCCTCGGGGGTAGATACGAGCAGTACTTC
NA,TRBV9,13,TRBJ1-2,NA,CASSAGTPNGYTF,TGTGCCAGCAGTGCCGGGACACCCAATGGCTACACCTTC
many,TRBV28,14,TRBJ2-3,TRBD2,CASSPLAGGDTQYF,TGTGCCAGCAGCCCATTAGCGGGGGGCGATACGCAGTATTTT
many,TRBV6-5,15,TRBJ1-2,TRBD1,CASSSAGTGHYGYTF,TGTGCCAGCAGTTCCGCCGGGACAGGGCACTATGGCTACACCTTC
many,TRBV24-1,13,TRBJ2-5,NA,CATSDSPAETQYF,TGTGCCACCAGTGATTCGCCAGCAGAGACCCAGTACTTC
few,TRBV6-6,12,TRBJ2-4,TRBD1,CASRLQGNIQYF,TGTGCCAGCAGATTACAGGGGAACATTCAGTACTTC
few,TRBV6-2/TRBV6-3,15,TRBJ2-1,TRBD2,CASIYRAGGPGEQFF,TGTGCCAGCATATACAGAGCGGGAGGGCCAGGGGAGCAGTTCTTC
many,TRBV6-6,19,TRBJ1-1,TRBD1,CASSYRDRVLSEENTEAFF,TGTGCCAGCAGTTATCGGGACAGGGTCCTTTCCGAGGAGAACACTGAAGCTTTCTTT
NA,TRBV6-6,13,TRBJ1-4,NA,CASSHTRDTQDFF,TGTGCCAGCAGTCATACCAGGGACACACAAGATTTTTTT